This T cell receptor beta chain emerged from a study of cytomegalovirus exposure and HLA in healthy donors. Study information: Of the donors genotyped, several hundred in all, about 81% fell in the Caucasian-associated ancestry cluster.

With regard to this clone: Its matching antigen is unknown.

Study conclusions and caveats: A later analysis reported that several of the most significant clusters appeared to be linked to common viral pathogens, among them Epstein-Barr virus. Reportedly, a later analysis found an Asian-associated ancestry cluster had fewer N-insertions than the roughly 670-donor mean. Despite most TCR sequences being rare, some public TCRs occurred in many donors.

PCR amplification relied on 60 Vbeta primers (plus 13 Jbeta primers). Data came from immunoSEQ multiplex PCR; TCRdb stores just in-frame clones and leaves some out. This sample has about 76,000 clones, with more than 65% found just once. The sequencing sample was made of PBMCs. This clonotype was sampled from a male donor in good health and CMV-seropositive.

CDR3 sequence reads: CASSLGHENSPLHF. The DNA of the CDR3 is TGTGCCAGCTCTTTGGGGCACGAAAATTCACCCCTCCACTTT. This chain uses TRBV18 with TRBJ1-6, with D possibly being TRBD1 (5 bases). The length of the CDR3 is 14 residues. V was pared by 6 bases and J by 7 bases, with 13 bases between. Germline V gene sequence: CDR1 KGHSH, CDR2 LQKENI.